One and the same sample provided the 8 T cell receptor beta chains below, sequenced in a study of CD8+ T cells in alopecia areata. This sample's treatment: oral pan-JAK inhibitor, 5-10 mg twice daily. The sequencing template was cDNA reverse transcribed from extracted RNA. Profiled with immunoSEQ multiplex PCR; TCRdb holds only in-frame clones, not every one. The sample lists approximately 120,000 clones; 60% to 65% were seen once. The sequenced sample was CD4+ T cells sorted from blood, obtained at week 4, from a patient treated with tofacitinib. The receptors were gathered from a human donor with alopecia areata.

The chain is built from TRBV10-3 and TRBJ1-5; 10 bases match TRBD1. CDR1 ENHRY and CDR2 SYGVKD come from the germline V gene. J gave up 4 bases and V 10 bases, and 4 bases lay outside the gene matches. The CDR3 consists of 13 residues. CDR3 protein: CATGQGINQPQHF. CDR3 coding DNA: TGTGCCACGGGACAGGGGATTAATCAGCCCCAGCATTTT.

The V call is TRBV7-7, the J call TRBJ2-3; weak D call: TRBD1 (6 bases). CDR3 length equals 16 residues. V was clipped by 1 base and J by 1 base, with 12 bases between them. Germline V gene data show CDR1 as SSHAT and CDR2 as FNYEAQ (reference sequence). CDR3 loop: CASSLGQGFGTDTQYF. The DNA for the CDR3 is TGTGCCAGCAGCTTAGGGCAGGGGTTTGGCACAGATACGCAGTATTTT.

CDR3 loop: CASSMGRGSVQETQYF. The CDR3 coding sequence is TGTGCCAGCAGCATGGGAAGGGGGAGTGTCCAAGAGACCCAGTACTTC. This chain connects TRBV9 to TRBJ2-5; D is perhaps TRBD1 (6 bases). The V and J ends lost 4 bases and 1 base respectively, with 17 bases between them. CDR1 is SGDLS, CDR2 YYNGEE, per germline. CDR3 length equals 16 residues.

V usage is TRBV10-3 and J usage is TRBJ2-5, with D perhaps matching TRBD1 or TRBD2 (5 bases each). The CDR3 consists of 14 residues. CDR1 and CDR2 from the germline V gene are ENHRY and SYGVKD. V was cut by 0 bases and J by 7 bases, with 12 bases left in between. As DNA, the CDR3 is TGTGCCATCAGTGAGTCGATGGGGGATGGGACCCAGTACTTC. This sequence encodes CAISESMGDGTQYF.

DNA of the CDR3: TGTGCCAGCAGTGGATACAGGGGACAGGAGCAGTACTTC. Translation: CASSGYRGQEQYF. V is TRBV25-1 and J is TRBJ2-7, with 7 positions matching TRBD1. CDR1 is MGHDK and CDR2 is SYGVNS in the germline V gene. After removal of 4 bases from V and 7 bases from J, the junction contained 7 bases not matched to a gene. This CDR3 region has 13 residues.

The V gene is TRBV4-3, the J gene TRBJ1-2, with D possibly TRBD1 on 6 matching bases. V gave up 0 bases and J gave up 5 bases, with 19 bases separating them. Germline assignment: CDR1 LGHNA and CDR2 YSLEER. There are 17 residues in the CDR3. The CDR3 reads CASSQDQQGLFYYGYTF. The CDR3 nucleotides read TGCGCCAGCAGCCAAGATCAACAGGGACTTTTCTATTATGGCTACACCTTC.

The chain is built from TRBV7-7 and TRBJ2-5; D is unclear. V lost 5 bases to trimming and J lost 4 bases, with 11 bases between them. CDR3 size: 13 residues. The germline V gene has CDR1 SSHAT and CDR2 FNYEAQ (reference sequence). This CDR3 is CASSPIAAETQYF. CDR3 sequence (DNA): TGTGCCAGCAGCCCAATCGCAGCAGAGACCCAGTACTTC.

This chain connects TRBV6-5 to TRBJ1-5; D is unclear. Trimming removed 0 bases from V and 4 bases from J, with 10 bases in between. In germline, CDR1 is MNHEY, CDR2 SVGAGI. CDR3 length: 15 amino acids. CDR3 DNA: TGTGCCAGCAGTTACTCGATAAAGGGAAATCAGCCCCAGCATTTT. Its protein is CASSYSIKGNQPQHF.